These T cell receptor beta chains were read from a single sample in a study of blood T cell repertoires in COVID-19. Generated by immunoSEQ multiplex PCR, the TCRdb table keeps only in-frame clones and is missing some. The sample holds 65,000 to 90,000 clones; around 90% are singletons and the top ten take about 3%. The sequenced sample consisted of peripheral blood. The receptors were gathered from a woman aged 50 to 60 with active or convalescent COVID-19. CDR3s include the opening cysteine and the closing phenylalanine or tryptophan. The D gene is left open where the match is weak. Size is stated for part of the rows, as once, few or many counts, or as a class when the clone is expanded.

cdr3_length,j_call,d_call,v_call,clone_size,cdr3_aa,cdr3_nt
15,TRBJ1-2,TRBD1,TRBV7-9,-,CASSLTGQGNYGYTF,TGTGCCAGCAGCTTGACAGGGCAGGGCAACTATGGCTACACCTTC
13,TRBJ1-2,-,TRBV9,-,CASSVGLRYGYTF,TGTGCCAGCAGCGTAGGGCTCCGCTATGGCTACACCTTC
14,TRBJ1-2,-,TRBV7-2,-,CASSFLQAEGGYTF,TGTGCCAGCAGCTTCCTACAGGCTGAAGGTGGCTACACCTTC
14,TRBJ2-2,TRBD2,TRBV9,-,CASSVPGGTGELFF,TGTGCCAGCAGCGTACCGGGGGGAACCGGGGAGCTGTTTTTT
14,TRBJ2-7,TRBD2,TRBV4-3,-,CASSQDWGGGEQYF,TGCGCCAGCAGCCAAGACTGGGGGGGAGGAGAGCAGTACTTC
17,TRBJ1-2,-,TRBV27,-,CASSPILPPGANYGYTF,TGTGCCAGCAGCCCTATCTTGCCCCCAGGGGCTAACTATGGCTACACCTTC
15,TRBJ1-1,-,TRBV6-2/TRBV6-3,-,CASSYGEVWNTEAFF,TGTGCCAGCAGTTACGGAGAGGTATGGAACACTGAAGCTTTCTTT
15,TRBJ2-7,-,TRBV9,-,CAGPQIRDTSYEQYF,TGTGCCGGCCCGCAGATCCGGGACACCTCCTACGAGCAGTACTTC
14,TRBJ2-5,TRBD1,TRBV6-5,-,CASETGGLQETQYF,TGTGCCAGCGAAACAGGGGGCTTGCAAGAGACCCAGTACTTC
16,TRBJ2-7,TRBD2,TRBV5-4,few,CASSSGLAGADGEQYF,TGTGCCAGCAGCTCTGGACTAGCGGGGGCAGACGGCGAGCAGTACTTC
16,TRBJ2-7,TRBD2,TRBV6-5,-,CASSYPGTSGAYEQYF,TGTGCCAGCAGTTACCCGGGGACTAGCGGGGCCTACGAGCAGTACTTC
14,TRBJ2-7,-,TRBV21-1,-,CASSKCRACYEQYF,TGTGCCAGCAGCAAGTGCAGGGCCTGCTACGAGCAGTACTTC
14,TRBJ2-5,TRBD1,TRBV6-2/TRBV6-3,-,CASRPTGGWETQYF,TGTGCCAGCCGCCCGACAGGGGGTTGGGAGACCCAGTACTTC
14,TRBJ2-7,TRBD2,TRBV5-1,-,CASSPGGSSYEQYF,TGCGCCAGCAGTCCCGGGGGGAGCTCCTACGAGCAGTACTTC
14,TRBJ1-2,TRBD1,TRBV5-6,few,CASSKKGGQRGYTF,TGTGCCAGCAGCAAAAAGGGGGGACAGAGGGGCTACACCTTC
15,TRBJ1-1,TRBD1,TRBV6-5,-,CASSYPQGGNTEAFF,TGTGCCAGCAGTTACCCACAGGGGGGTAACACTGAAGCTTTCTTT
14,TRBJ2-1,-,TRBV7-9,-,CASSLAQAGAEQFF,TGTGCCAGCAGCCTCGCGCAGGCGGGGGCCGAGCAGTTCTTC
14,TRBJ1-5,-,TRBV23-1,-,CASSLEGTNQPQHF,TGCGCCAGCAGTCTGGAGGGAACCAATCAGCCCCAGCATTTT
17,TRBJ2-2,TRBD2,TRBV5-1,-,CASSLTLAGVNTGELFF,TGCGCCAGCAGCTTGACCTTAGCGGGGGTCAACACCGGGGAGCTGTTTTTT
12,TRBJ2-5,-,TRBV29-1,-,CSSRSAGETQYF,TGCAGCAGCAGGTCGGCGGGGGAGACCCAGTACTTC
17,TRBJ1-2,TRBD1,TRBV4-3,-,CASSPSKSGTVNYGYTF,TGCGCCAGCAGCCCCTCGAAGTCGGGGACAGTCAACTATGGCTACACCTTC
15,TRBJ1-3,-,TRBV19,-,CASSILGGPGNTIYF,TGTGCCAGTAGTATACTCGGGGGGCCTGGAAACACCATATATTTT